Below, one T cell receptor beta chain is given with its context. The antigen is undetermined. It was into CD45RA+ naive and CD45RA-negative memory subsets that the CD4+ cells were split. The data stem from a study of shared clonotypes between healthy human individuals. Overall study findings and caveats: Naive subsets usually exceeded memory subsets in estimated richness. Genetic and exposure-history diversity was limited by the small donor number.

The junction had 5 bases not matched to a gene; V was cut back by 1 base and J by 7 bases. This CDR3 is built from 16 residues. CDR1 and CDR2 (germline): MGHRA, YSYEKL. Measured with immunoSEQ multiplex PCR; TCRdb has only the in-frame clones, and not every one. The table shows roughly 2.5 million clones, with just over 90% occurring only once. This sequence joins TRBV4-1 and TRBJ2-5; 14 bases agree with TRBD2. This TCR was sampled from a man aged 18 to 29 in good health. Sequencing used naive CD4+ T cells sorted from blood. This sample's subset: CD45RA+ positively selected. CDR3 region: CASSQVGTSGSGTQYF. CDR3 bases: TGCGCCAGCAGCCAAGTAGGGACTAGCGGGAGCGGGACCCAGTACTTC.